Below, 8 T cell receptor beta chains from the same sample are listed, as sequenced in a study of CD4 T cells in relation to SARS-CoV-2 and coronaviruses. TCRdb's table, derived via immunoSEQ multiplex PCR, lists solely in-frame clones and lacks some. The data show 15,000 to 20,000 clones, approximately 78% seen once. Their antigens remain unidentified. The unexposed donors gave CD4+ T cells in about 2011-2019, prior to COVID-19. After 10 to 11 days of culture, CD4+ T cells were isolated. The specimen sequenced was CD4+ T cells from PBMCs, cultured in vitro. These receptors all stem from a human donor in good health.

V and J are TRBV12-5 and TRBJ1-1, with D possibly TRBD1 on 5 matching bases. Trimming removed 4 bases from V and 2 bases from J, with 8 bases in between. Per the germline V gene, CDR1 is LGHNT and CDR2 is FRNRAP. This CDR3 is built from 13 residues. The CDR3: CASGWGGNTEAFF. In DNA, the CDR3 is TGTGCTAGTGGTTGGGGGGGAAACACTGAAGCTTTCTTT.

The chain couples TRBV5-1 to TRBJ1-1; no firm D call. The germline CDR1 and CDR2 sequences are SGHRS and YFSETQ. Trimming removed 5 bases at V and 1 base at J, with 12 bases between. The CDR3 contains 14 residues. DNA of the CDR3: TGCGCCAGCAGGGCAGGCTTGCGGAACACTGAAGCTTTCTTT. Translation: CASRAGLRNTEAFF.

The rearrangement links TRBV4-1 to TRBJ1-2; no reliable D call. Trimming cost V 4 bases and J 1 base, with 7 bases left between them. The germline gives CDR1 MGHRA, CDR2 YSYEKL. CDR3 length: 13 amino acids. The CDR3 protein is CASSPTNNYGYTF. DNA of the CDR3: TGCGCCAGCAGCCCAACTAATAACTATGGCTACACCTTC.

V and J are TRBV11-2 and TRBJ1-1; unclear D gene. The V gene's germline CDR1 is SGHAT and CDR2 FQNNGV. V was trimmed by 5 bases and J by 8 bases, leaving 12 bases between them. The CDR3 runs 12 residues. CDR3 in amino acids: CASSRKVGEAFF. The CDR3, as DNA: TGTGCCAGCAGCCGAAAGGTAGGAGAAGCTTTCTTT.

The rearrangement uses TRBV28 and TRBJ2-7; TRBD2 aligns across 7 bases. The CDR3 is 14 residues long. Looked up from germline, CDR1 is MDHEN and CDR2 is SYDVKM. V dropped 5 bases and J dropped 0; count of bases not matched to a gene: 4. The CDR3 region is CASSKLASSYEQYF. The CDR3, as DNA: TGTGCCAGCAGTAAACTAGCGTCCTCCTACGAGCAGTACTTC.

This clone appeared a few times. The chain employs TRBV7-8 and TRBJ2-1; 11 positions agree with TRBD2. V lost 4 bases to trimming and J lost 4 bases; unmatched junction nucleotides: 3. The CDR3 loop spans 15 amino acids. From germline, CDR1 is SGHVS and CDR2 FQNEAQ. The CDR3 nucleotides read TGTGCCAGCAGCTCCGGGACTAGCGGATACAATGAGCAGTTCTTC. Translation: CASSSGTSGYNEQFF.

The chain recombines TRBV3-1 (or the pseudogene TRBV3-2) with TRBJ2-3; 13 positions agree with TRBD2. The germline V gene encodes CDR1 LGHDT and CDR2 YNNKEL (reference sequence). This CDR3 is 17 amino acids long. The V gene end was trimmed by 2 bases and the J gene end by 0 bases; junction bases not matched to a gene: 2. CDR3 region: CASSQRLAGGSTDTQYF. CDR3 nucleotides: TGTGCCAGCAGCCAACGACTAGCGGGGGGAAGCACAGATACGCAGTATTTT.

The chain employs TRBV30 and TRBJ2-3; D is unresolved. V was shortened by 2 bases and J by 4 bases, with 7 bases between the two germline ends. CDR3 length: 12 residues. Germline V gives CDR1 GTSNPN, CDR2 SVGIG (reference sequence). This chain's CDR3 is CAWSPSADTQYF. CDR3 bases: TGTGCCTGGAGTCCAAGCGCAGATACGCAGTATTTT. The full variable domain, in which reference TRBV30 and TRBJ2-3 provide the parts outside the CDR3, is SQTIHQWPATLVQPVGSPLSLECTVEGTSNPNLYWYRQAAGRGLQLLFYSVGIGQISSEVPQNLSASRPQDRQFILSSKKLLLSDSGFYLCAWSPSADTQYFGPGTRLTVL.